A single sample is the source of the 15 T cell receptor beta chains below, sequenced in a study of blood T cells in healthy people across ages. Primers used in a second PCR of roughly 6 to 12 cycles were a sample-barcoded 5' primer and a J-beta primer mix. TCRdb independently ran MiXCR on the 5' RACE reads; one entry per CDR3 protein. The data contain approximately 1.5 million distinct CDR3 sequences, roughly a third of them seen just once; the ten biggest clones take up around 11%. The sample consisted of blood. The receptors derive from a woman under 40 in good health.

This clonotype has only a few counts. This chain links TRBV7-9 with TRBJ2-7, with D perhaps TRBD1 or TRBD2 (5 bases each). CDR3 length: 13 residues. Trimming cost V 3 bases and J 5 bases, with 11 bases left between them. Germline assignment: CDR1 SEHNR and CDR2 FQNEAQ (reference sequence). The CDR3 DNA is TGTGCCAGCAGCTTGGGGGTGTTGAACGAGCAGTACTTC. This encodes CASSLGVLNEQYF. Drawing the rest from reference TRBV7-9 and TRBJ2-7, the complete variable domain is DTGVSQNPRHKITKRGQNVTFRCDPISEHNRLYWYRQTLGQGPEFLTYFQNEAQLEKSRLLSDRFSAERPKGSFSTLEIQRTEQGDSAMYLCASSLGVLNEQYFGPGTRLTVT.

This clonotype was seen a few times. The chain is built from TRBV10-3 and TRBJ2-7, with a tentative D call TRBD1 (7 bases). Germline V lookup: CDR1 ENHRY, CDR2 SYGVKD. V was trimmed by 8 bases and J by 1 base, leaving 15 bases between them. The CDR3 runs 14 residues. CDR3 in DNA: TGTGCCATCGGAGGGACAGAAGTATCCTACGAGCAGTACTTC. The encoded protein is CAIGGTEVSYEQYF.

The rearrangement joins TRBV20-1 to TRBJ2-3; 9 positions match TRBD1. CDR3 length equals 15 residues. The ends lost 6 bases at V and 1 base at J; junction bases unmatched: 8. In germline, CDR1 is DFQATT, CDR2 SNEGSKA (reference sequence). In DNA, the CDR3 is TGCAGTGCCGCATCGGGACAGGGCCGCACAGATACGCAGTATTTT. Translated: CSAASGQGRTDTQYF.

This clonotype was counted ten times or more. CDR3 loop: CASTAGAQGKNEQFF. DNA of the CDR3: TGTGCCAGCACCGCCGGGGCACAGGGAAAAAATGAGCAGTTCTTC. The chain couples TRBV6-5 to TRBJ2-1; D may be TRBD1 (6 bases). Looked up from germline, CDR1 is MNHEY and CDR2 is SVGAGI. The length of the CDR3 is 15 residues. V was trimmed by 7 bases and J by 7 bases, leaving 20 bases between them.

There are a few counts of this clonotype. V and J are TRBV7-6 and TRBJ2-7; D is unresolved. The germline V gene encodes CDR1 SGHVS and CDR2 FNYEAQ. Trimming shortened V by 1 base and J by 3 bases, and 13 bases separated the two germline ends. The CDR3 has 15 amino acids. The CDR3 is CASSLGRNDLYEQYF. The CDR3 DNA reads as TGTGCCAGCAGCTTAGGGCGCAACGACCTCTACGAGCAGTACTTC.

This clonotype has only a few counts. The chain uses TRBV2 and TRBJ2-1; possible D gene TRBD1, 6 bases. Germline CDR1 SNHLY, CDR2 FYNNEI. There are 14 residues in the CDR3. Trimming left V 5 bases short and J 8 bases short, with 16 bases between. The CDR3 sequence: CASSPKPGGDEQFF. CDR3 nucleotide sequence: TGTGCCAGCAGTCCGAAGCCTGGGGGCGATGAGCAGTTCTTC.

This clonotype was counted only a few times. The junction and the germline gene differ at one end; a read error may be behind it. V usage is TRBV7-2 and J usage is TRBJ2-7; TRBD2 matches 9 bases. The CDR3 runs 15 residues. The germline V gene encodes CDR1 SGHTA and CDR2 FQGNSA. Here the CDR3 reads CASSTIAGASYEQYF. CDR3 coding DNA: TGTGCTAGCAGCACAATAGCGGGAGCCTCCTACGAGCAGTACTTC.

The V call is TRBV3-1, the J call TRBJ2-7; D tentatively fits TRBD1 or TRBD2 (5 bases each). The germline V and J ends were trimmed by 0 bases and 2 bases, with 14 bases remaining between them. The CDR3 has 16 amino acids. From germline, CDR1 is LGHDT and CDR2 YNNKEL (reference sequence). CDR3 in amino acids: CASSQDRGRAAYEQYF. In nucleotides, the CDR3 is TGTGCCAGCAGCCAAGATCGGGGCAGGGCGGCCTACGAGCAGTACTTC.

The rearrangement uses TRBV5-1 and TRBJ2-1, with TRBD1 matching 9 bases. Germline CDR1 and CDR2: SGHRS and YFSETQ. Losses at the gene ends were 3 bases for V and 4 bases for J; bases not matched to a gene: 8. There are 16 residues in the CDR3. Here the CDR3 reads CASSWGTGTAYNEQFF. The CDR3 DNA reads as TGCGCCAGCAGCTGGGGGACAGGGACCGCATACAATGAGCAGTTCTTC. The whole variable domain, remainder taken from reference TRBV5-1 and TRBJ2-1, is KAGVTQTPRYLIKTRGQQVTLSCSPISGHRSVSWYQQTPGQGLQFLFEYFSETQRNKGNFPGRFSGRQFSNSRSEMNVSTLELGDSALYLCASSWGTGTAYNEQFFGPGTRLTVL.

This clonotype appeared a few times. J is TRBJ2-1 and V is TRBV12-3 or TRBV12-4; D is undetermined. The CDR3 sequence is 14 residues long. Deletions cut 3 bases from V and 5 bases from J, with 11 bases between. In DNA form, the CDR3 reads TGTGCCAGCAGTTTTACGGCTGTTGACAATGAGCAGTTCTTC. This translates into CASSFTAVDNEQFF.

The chain links TRBV3-1 to TRBJ2-1; tentative D call: TRBD2 (6 bases). Germline V gives CDR1 LGHDT, CDR2 YNNKEL (reference sequence). Trimming shortened V by 0 bases and J by 5 bases, and 14 bases separated the two germline ends. There are 16 residues in the CDR3. The CDR3 loop is CASSQDGAGLNNEQFF. In DNA form, the CDR3 reads TGTGCCAGCAGCCAAGATGGGGCGGGACTCAACAATGAGCAGTTCTTC.

This chain connects TRBV6-6 to TRBJ1-2; 7 positions match TRBD1. Germline loops: CDR1 MNHNY, CDR2 SVGAGI (reference sequence). CDR3 length: 15 amino acids. V was pared by 5 bases and J by 4 bases, with 10 bases of the junction left unmatched. The CDR3 sequence: CASSREDRFLYGYTF. The CDR3 DNA sequence: TGTGCCAGCAGTCGAGAGGACAGGTTCCTCTATGGCTACACCTTC.

The V call is TRBV28, the J call TRBJ2-7; D unclear. The CDR3 sequence is 15 residues long. V was shortened by 6 bases and J by 4 bases, with 19 bases between the two germline ends. CDR1 and CDR2 (germline): MDHEN, SYDVKM. As DNA, the CDR3 is TGTGCCAGCAGATACTACCCAACTAATTCGTACGAGCAGTACTTC. Amino acids: CASRYYPTNSYEQYF.

The table lists this clonotype with many counts. The chain carries TRBV29-1 and TRBJ2-7; weak D call: TRBD2 (6 bases). CDR3 length: 12 residues. Between the trimmed V and J ends, which lost 4 bases and 3 bases, there was a span of 10 bases. Looked up from germline, CDR1 is SQVTM and CDR2 is ANQGSEA. In DNA form, the CDR3 reads TGCAGCGTTGCTGACGGGGGCTACGAGCAGTACTTC. This gives the protein CSVADGGYEQYF.

The chain links TRBV10-3 to TRBJ1-2, with D hard to call. V was shortened by 11 bases and J by 4 bases, with 17 bases between the two germline ends. This CDR3 has 13 residues. Germline V gene lookup returns CDR1 ENHRY and CDR2 SYGVKD. The CDR3, as DNA: TGTGCCCCCGATGGACGGAACATCTATGGCTACACCTTC. Amino acids: CAPDGRNIYGYTF.